One TCR beta chain is described in this entry. What it binds is not known. The entry originates in a study of T cells in localized non-small cell lung cancer. Study results and caveats: Uninvolved nearby lung showed the greatest T cell clonality, exceeding that found in tumor. Longer overall survival was seen with higher T cell density measured in blood. Median detection of top 100 tumor clones in adjacent lung was around 59 clones.

The repertoire was sequenced with immunoSEQ multiplex PCR; TCRdb's copy has only in-frame clones and lacks some. The sample includes more than 12,000 clones, more than 70% of them seen just once. The CDR3 sequence is 17 residues long. Germline lookup yields CDR1 KGHSH and CDR2 LQKENI. V trimming: 2 bases; J trimming: 6 bases; junction bases outside the gene matches: 14. The J gene is TRBJ2-7, the V gene TRBV18; TRBD2 matches at 9 bases. The clonotype was recovered from a female donor aged 60 or older with stage I squamous cell lung carcinoma. The sample in question was peripheral blood, obtained before any cancer treatment. In DNA form, the CDR3 reads TGTGCCAGCTCACCAGAGGTCGCGCGGGAGGGCCTGGGCGAGCAGTACTTC. Its protein product is CASSPEVAREGLGEQYF.